This T cell receptor beta chain was documented in a study of response to subunit inactivated influenza vaccine. In TCRdb, the RT-PCR reads were re-called with MiXCR into one record per CDR3 protein. The repertoire has roughly 540,000 distinct CDR3 sequences, under 25% of them found once; the top ten carry 2.5% to 3%. V gave up 3 bases and J gave up 0 bases; unmatched junction bases: 22. Germline-derived CDR1 and CDR2 are LGHDT and YNNKEL (reference sequence). There are 22 residues in the CDR3. This clonotype appeared a few times. The same sample was also used in a study of T cells expressing NK-cell markers. Turning to that study: TCR beta cDNA was made by 5'RACE template switching with UMIs. The leading position in the CD3+CD56-NKG2C+ fraction of a handful of donors also went to these clonotypes.

This clonotype was obtained from a man aged 50 or older who received an inactivated influenza vaccine. V usage is TRBV3-1 and J usage is TRBJ2-4; 8 bases match TRBD2. The starting material was CD4+ T cells sorted from PBMCs, obtained approximately 12 days after vaccination. CDR3 region: CASSQKFGREENKPVAKNIQYF. CDR3 DNA sequence: TGTGCCAGCAGCCAGAAATTTGGGCGGGAGGAAAACAAACCAGTAGCCAAAAACATTCAGTACTTC.